This paragraph reports one TCR beta chain. No antigen is known for it. No per-base quality is available; no much larger clone lies one base away. The data stem from a study of blood T cell repertoires in COVID-19 (dated by TCRdb to 2018 to 2021). For the study in its entirety: The collaborator samples originated in the United States, Italy and Spain and spanned the acute and convalescent phases of COVID-19. The material from the prospective study consisted of cDNA or gDNA derived from T cells, B-cell-depleted T cells, or PBMCs. Subjects who had been exposed to COVID-19, were actively infected with it, or had recovered from it provided the deeply sampled blood TCRbeta repertoires that made up the dataset. A freely available public database, intended as a resource for researchers studying the immune response to SARS-CoV-2, is where the repertoires were released. Samples came from the ongoing ImmuneRACE study (first 160 participants) plus 1,254 subjects from 6 global collaborators. Sample metadata almost always included a de-identified subject ID, COVID-19 status, age in years and sex. Where available, HLA class I and class II types were obtained from metadata supplied by the sample provider rather than from assay-based typing.

The collaborating institutions used their own protocols to collect whole blood in K2EDTA tubes. For TCRbeta analysis, collaborator samples were shipped as frozen whole blood, as isolated PBMCs, or as DNA extracted from either sample type. TCRbeta CDR3 regions were amplified from genomic DNA using the immunoSEQ Assay, a bias-controlled multiplex PCR. The paper's processing steps were these. The number of nucleated cells in each sample was estimated from the amplification of reference gene primers within the assay. To quantify the absolute abundance of each unique TCRbeta CDR3 rearrangement, sequence reads were collapsed and filtered. For each sample, productive Simpson clonality was calculated as the square root of Simpson's diversity index over productive rearrangements. TCRdb retrieved this table from immuneACCESS and kept in-frame rearrangements only. Not all clones are present; in checked studies, unresolved V genes account for under half, and no reason is known for the remainder. The DNA was the basis for D and trimming; V, J and clone size are from that table. Counted in this sample were about 45,000 clones; about 83% of them appeared once. The top ten clonotypes cover roughly 8.2% of the sample.

For CDR1 and CDR2, the germline V gene (reference sequence) lists GTSNPN and SVGIG. The CDR3 sequence holds 14 residues, the cysteine and phenylalanine included. Only the CDR3 DNA is retained, 42 bases long and in frame from the first base. At the junction V is shortened by 0 bases and J by 3 bases; bases outside the gene matches: 1. The investigation overall reported the following: The amount of clinical and demographic metadata varied by source and participant and was provided uncurated.

The chain is assembled from TRBV30 and TRBJ2-7, with 11 bases matching TRBD1. This sequence was found in a man aged 80 or over in a cohort sampled during active COVID-19. Source material: peripheral blood. The DNA sequence reads TGTGCCTGGAGTGTGGGACAGGGGGTCTACGAGCAGTACTTC. Its coded protein is CAWSVGQGVYEQYF.